What follows describes a single TCR beta chain. CDR3 length: 12 amino acids. Trimming shortened V by 10 bases and J by 4 bases, and 11 bases separated the two germline ends. Germline V lookup: CDR1 LNHDA, CDR2 SQIVND (reference sequence). Original methodology: Reference gene primers were amplified, and this amplification served to estimate nucleated cell counts. TCRdb's table, derived via immunoSEQ multiplex PCR, lists solely in-frame clones and lacks some. V, J and clone size were drawn from that table, and D and trimming were deduced from the DNA. The profile shows 35,000 to 55,000 clones, 82% of them singletons. The data were obtained in a study of blood T cell repertoires in COVID-19. Across the whole study: PBMCs, B-cell-depleted T cells, or T cells provided the cDNA or gDNA that made up the material.

The receptor's source is a woman in her sixties or seventies with acute or convalescent COVID-19. What was sequenced was peripheral blood. This chain joins TRBV19 and TRBJ1-3; D possibly corresponds to TRBD1 (6 bases). CDR3 region: CATQTGGNTIYF. CDR3 bases: TGTGCCACGCAGACAGGCGGAAACACCATATATTTT.